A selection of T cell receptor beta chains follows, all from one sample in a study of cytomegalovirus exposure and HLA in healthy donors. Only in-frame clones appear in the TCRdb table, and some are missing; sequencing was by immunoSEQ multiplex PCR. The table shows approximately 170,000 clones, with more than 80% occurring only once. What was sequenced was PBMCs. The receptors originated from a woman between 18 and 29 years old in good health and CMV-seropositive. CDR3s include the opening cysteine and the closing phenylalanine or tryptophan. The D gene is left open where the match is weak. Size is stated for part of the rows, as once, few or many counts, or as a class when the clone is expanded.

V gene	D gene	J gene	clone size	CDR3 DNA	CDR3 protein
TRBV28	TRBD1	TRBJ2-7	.	TGTGCCAGCAGTTTATGGGGGACAGGTAGGAGCTCCTACGAGCAGTACTTC	CASSLWGTGRSSYEQYF
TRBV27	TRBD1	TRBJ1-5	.	TGTGCCAGCAGTCCTGACAGGGTCCGCAATCAGCCCCAGCATTTT	CASSPDRVRNQPQHF
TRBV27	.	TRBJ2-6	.	TGTGCCAGCAGTTCGCGGCAGTCAAGCTCTGGGGCCAACGTCCTGACTTTC	CASSSRQSSSGANVLTF
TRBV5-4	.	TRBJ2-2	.	TGTGCCAGCACCTATACAGGTTCCACCGGGGAGCTGTTTTTT	CASTYTGSTGELFF
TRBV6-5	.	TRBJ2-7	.	TGTGCCAGCAGTTACTCGGGACACAACTACGAGCAGTACTTC	CASSYSGHNYEQYF
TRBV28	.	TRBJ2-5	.	TGTGCCAGCAGTCCCCGTAGAGAGACCCAGTACTTC	CASSPRRETQYF
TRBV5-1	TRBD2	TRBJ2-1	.	TGCGCCAGCAGCTGGGGCCTTCTAGCGGGGGAGCGGAATGAGCAGTTCTTC	CASSWGLLAGERNEQFF
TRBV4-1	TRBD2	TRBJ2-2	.	TGCGCCAGCAGCCTAACGGCTAGCGGGGGAGTGACCGGGGAGCTGTTTTTT	CASSLTASGGVTGELFF
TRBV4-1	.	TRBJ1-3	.	TGCGCCAGCAGCCAAGTGCCCAGGGGCCGCCGGGGAAACACCATATATTTT	CASSQVPRGRRGNTIYF
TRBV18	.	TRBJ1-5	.	TGTGCCAGCTCACCAAACAGCTTCGGTAGCAATCAGCCCCAGCATTTT	CASSPNSFGSNQPQHF
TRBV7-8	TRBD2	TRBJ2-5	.	TGTGCCAGCAGCTTTATTAGCGGGGGGGCGGGAGAGACCCAGTACTTC	CASSFISGGAGETQYF
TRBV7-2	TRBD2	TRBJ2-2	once	TGTGCCAGCAGCTTAGACTTAGGTAGCGGGAGTTTGGGGTCCGGGGAGCTGTTTTTT	CASSLDLGSGSLGSGELFF
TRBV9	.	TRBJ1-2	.	TGTGCCAGCAGCCCCGAGGACAGCCACTATGGCTACACCTTC	CASSPEDSHYGYTF
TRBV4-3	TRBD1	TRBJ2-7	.	TGCGCCAGCAGCCACCGGGGACAGGGTGGTGGCTACGAGCAGTACTTC	CASSHRGQGGGYEQYF
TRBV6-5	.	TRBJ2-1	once	TGTGCCAGCAGCCTCCCCCGGGGTGAGCAGTTCTTC	CASSLPRGEQFF
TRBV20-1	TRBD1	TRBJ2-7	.	TGCAGTGCTATAACAGGGGACGAGCAGTACTTC	CSAITGDEQYF
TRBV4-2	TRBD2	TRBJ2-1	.	TGTGCCAGCAGTCCCGGACTAGCCCCTCAGTTCTTC	CASSPGLAPQFF
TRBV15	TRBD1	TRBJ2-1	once	TGTGCCACCAGCAGATCCGGGACAGGGTACAATGAGCAGTTCTTC	CATSRSGTGYNEQFF
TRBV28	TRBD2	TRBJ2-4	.	TGTGCCAGCAGTTCCGGACTAGCGGGAGCCAAAAACATTCAGTACTTC	CASSSGLAGAKNIQYF
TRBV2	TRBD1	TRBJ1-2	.	TGTGCCAGCAGTGAAGCGGGACAGGGTGGATATGGCTACACCTTC	CASSEAGQGGYGYTF
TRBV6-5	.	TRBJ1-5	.	TGTGCCAGCAGTCCCGGAGGGAGGAATCGTCAGCCCCAGCATTTT	CASSPGGRNRQPQHF
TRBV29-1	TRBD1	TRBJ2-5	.	TGCAGCGCCAGACCCCGTCCCGGGACAGGACACCAAGAGACCCAGTACTTC	CSARPRPGTGHQETQYF
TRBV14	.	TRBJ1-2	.	TGTGCCAGCAGCCAAGAAAGTCTTACGGGACTGCGGTATGGCTACACCTTC	CASSQESLTGLRYGYTF
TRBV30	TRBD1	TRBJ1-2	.	TGTGCCTGGAGTACAGGGGGCAACTATGGCTACACCTTC	CAWSTGGNYGYTF
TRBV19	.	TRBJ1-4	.	TGTGCCAGCGGGGGGGCAGGGAGGATTGAAAAACTGTTTTTT	CASGGAGRIEKLFF